This T cell receptor beta chain emerged from a study of blood T cell repertoires in COVID-19. On the study more broadly: PBMCs, B-cell-depleted T cells, or T cells provided the cDNA or gDNA that made up the material.

The table came from immunoSEQ multiplex PCR; TCRdb's copy has only in-frame clones and leaves some out. This sample has 200,000 to 300,000 clones; roughly 87% occur once, and the top ten carry around 3%. The CDR3 runs to 15 residues. Germline V gene lookup returns CDR1 SGHVS and CDR2 FQNEAQ. V lost 4 bases and J lost 7, with 19 bases in between. Input material: peripheral blood. The chain has TRBV7-8 and TRBJ1-2, with D maybe TRBD1 (6 bases). This receptor was taken from a man aged 18 to 30 with active or convalescent COVID-19. Written as DNA, the CDR3 is TGTGCCAGCAGCTCCTACAGGGTACTCGGATCTGGCTACACCTTC. This sequence encodes CASSSYRVLGSGYTF.